This T cell receptor beta chain came from a study of multiple sclerosis patients with progressive multifocal leukoencephalopathy. The assay was immunoSEQ multiplex PCR, and TCRdb's table has in-frame clones only and misses some. Counted here are more than 30,000 clones, about 91% occurring once; the ten biggest clones make up about 5.7%. Specified time point: time of PML onset. After about 15 to 60 months on natalizumab, the natalizumab-treated patients developed PML. The receptor was isolated from a woman in her thirties or forties with progressive multifocal leukoencephalopathy. Sample: PBMCs, taken from a patient treated with natalizumab.

The CDR3 protein is CASSPLTGEAFF. The CDR3 DNA is TGTGCCAGCAGTCCCTTGACAGGTGAAGCTTTCTTT. The V and J genes are TRBV6-5 and TRBJ1-1; TRBD1 is a possible D gene (6 bases). This CDR3 has 12 amino acids. The germline CDR1 and CDR2 sequences are MNHEY and SVGAGI. The V end lost 5 bases, the J end lost 7 bases, and 11 bases lay between the germline ends.